The rows below give T cell receptor beta chains drawn from one sample of a study of blood T cell repertoires in COVID-19. Generated by immunoSEQ multiplex PCR, the TCRdb table keeps only in-frame clones and is missing some. This sample has approximately 470,000 clones, with roughly nine tenths found just once. The sequencing input was PBMCs or T cells enriched from blood (not recorded which). All receptors come from a woman under 30 who had recovered from COVID-19. Each CDR3 is given with its conserved first and last residue. The order of the fields is D gene, V gene, clone size, J gene, CDR3 protein, CDR3 DNA. D genes are given only for firm matches. Size is stated for part of the rows, as once, few or many counts, or as a class when the clone is expanded.

.,TRBV3-1/TRBV3-2,.,TRBJ1-2,CASSQGNRVYGYTF,TGTGCCAGCAGCCAGGGGAACAGGGTCTATGGCTACACCTTC
TRBD1,TRBV5-6,.,TRBJ1-2,CASSLGTGVNYGYTF,TGTGCCAGCAGCCTGGGGACAGGGGTTAACTATGGCTACACCTTC
TRBD1,TRBV3-1/TRBV3-2,.,TRBJ1-2,CASSPNTGEGYTF,TGTGCCAGCAGTCCGAATACAGGGGAAGGCTACACCTTC
TRBD2,TRBV6-2/TRBV6-3,.,TRBJ2-3,CASSSRTSGALDTQYF,TGTGCCAGCAGTTCCCGGACTAGCGGGGCCCTTGATACGCAGTATTTT
.,TRBV5-1,.,TRBJ2-1,CASSSYTEQFF,TGCGCCAGCAGCTCCTATACTGAGCAGTTCTTC
.,TRBV18,.,TRBJ1-6,CASSPRQESAPLHF,TGTGCCAGCTCACCCCGACAGGAATCGGCACCCCTCCACTTT
.,TRBV2,.,TRBJ2-2,CASKEGPTGELFF,TGTGCCAGCAAGGAGGGCCCTACCGGGGAGCTGTTTTTT
TRBD1,TRBV19,.,TRBJ1-5,CASSSGTGGGQPQHF,TGTGCCAGTAGTTCCGGGACAGGGGGCGGTCAGCCCCAGCATTTT
TRBD1,TRBV5-1,.,TRBJ2-1,CASTLGAGQGYNEQFF,TGCGCCAGCACTCTAGGAGCAGGACAGGGGTACAATGAGCAGTTCTTC
.,TRBV27,.,TRBJ1-1,CASRPNGRAGDFLNTEAFF,TGTGCCAGCAGACCAAACGGTAGGGCGGGGGATTTTTTGAACACTGAAGCTTTCTTT
.,TRBV11-3,.,TRBJ1-2,CASSFAASSYGYTF,TGTGCCAGCAGCTTCGCCGCGTCTAGCTATGGCTACACCTTC
TRBD2,TRBV24-1,.,TRBJ2-3,CATSDLAGGPNTQYF,TGTGCCACCAGTGATTTGGCGGGGGGGCCGAATACGCAGTATTTT
.,TRBV7-2,.,TRBJ1-1,CASSLEGSVNTEAFF,TGTGCCAGCAGCTTAGAAGGCAGCGTCAACACTGAAGCTTTCTTT
TRBD1,TRBV2,.,TRBJ1-5,CAGASSGTASNQPQHF,TGTGCCGGGGCCTCCTCCGGGACAGCGAGCAATCAGCCCCAGCATTTT
TRBD2,TRBV30,few,TRBJ2-1,CAWSGTTYNEQFF,TGTGCCTGGTCCGGGACTACCTACAATGAGCAGTTCTTC
.,TRBV19,.,TRBJ1-5,CASSIRQEPQHF,TGTGCCAGTAGTATTCGGCAGGAACCCCAGCATTTT
.,TRBV19,.,TRBJ1-2,CASTRPVGANNYGYTF,TGTGCCAGTACACGGCCGGTTGGGGCGAATAACTATGGCTACACCTTC
TRBD1,TRBV14,.,TRBJ1-1,CASSPNPGQGASTEAFF,TGTGCCAGCAGCCCCAACCCCGGACAGGGGGCGAGCACTGAAGCTTTCTTT
TRBD1,TRBV18,.,TRBJ2-3,CASSPITQGADTQYF,TGTGCCAGCTCACCTATTACTCAGGGGGCAGATACGCAGTATTTT
.,TRBV6-4,.,TRBJ2-6,CASSIGTAVSGANVLTF,TGTGCCAGCAGCATAGGGACTGCCGTCTCTGGGGCCAACGTCCTGACTTTC
.,TRBV3-1/TRBV3-2,once,TRBJ1-6,CASSRGTRHDRGTPPLHF,TGTGCCAGCAGCCGCGGGACCCGGCATGACCGGGGTACTCCACCCCTCCACTTT
.,TRBV6-5,.,TRBJ1-1,CASNIRGNTEAFF,TGTGCCAGCAATATCAGGGGAAACACTGAAGCTTTCTTT
.,TRBV7-2,once,TRBJ2-5,CASSAAGFQETQYF,TGTGCCAGCAGCGCCGCGGGATTCCAAGAGACCCAGTACTTC
TRBD2,TRBV5-4,.,TRBJ2-5,CASTQSGGGETQYF,TGTGCCAGCACCCAAAGCGGGGGGGGAGAGACCCAGTACTTC
.,TRBV28,.,TRBJ1-2,CASTAYSGDGYTF,TGTGCCAGCACGGCATACAGTGGCGATGGCTACACCTTC
.,TRBV10-3,.,TRBJ2-7,CAISAESSYEQYF,TGTGCCATCTCGGCGGAGAGCTCCTACGAGCAGTACTTC
TRBD1,TRBV28,.,TRBJ1-2,CAIRQGARNYGYTF,TGTGCCATCAGACAGGGGGCCCGTAACTATGGCTACACCTTC
TRBD1,TRBV2,few,TRBJ2-7,CASSGVPTGGPFYEQYF,TGTGCCAGCAGTGGAGTACCCACAGGGGGCCCATTCTACGAGCAGTACTTC
TRBD1,TRBV24-1,.,TRBJ2-1,CATSDPRQGSYNEQFF,TGTGCCACCAGTGATCCCCGACAGGGCTCCTACAATGAGCAGTTCTTC
TRBD2,TRBV18,.,TRBJ2-2,CASSYGLAGAANTGELFF,TGTGCCAGCTCCTACGGACTAGCGGGGGCCGCGAACACCGGGGAGCTGTTTTTT
.,TRBV7-2,.,TRBJ2-7,CASTLAGRFHEQYF,TGTGCCAGCACCCTGGCAGGGAGGTTCCACGAGCAGTACTTC
TRBD1,TRBV5-1,.,TRBJ2-5,CASSSIRTGQETQYF,TGCGCCAGCAGCTCTATCCGGACAGGCCAAGAGACCCAGTACTTC
.,TRBV7-8,few,TRBJ1-2,CASSLAGRLNYGYTF,TGTGCCAGCAGCTTAGCCGGCAGACTAAACTATGGCTACACCTTC
TRBD1,TRBV11-2,.,TRBJ1-4,CASSSLKPGQGNEKLFF,TGTGCCAGCAGCTCGCTCAAACCGGGACAGGGTAATGAAAAACTGTTTTTT
.,TRBV7-9,once,TRBJ1-4,CASSLILQNNEKLFF,TGTGCCAGCAGCTTAATTCTACAGAATAATGAAAAACTGTTTTTT
.,TRBV12-5,once,TRBJ1-1,CASGLGRGHAFF,TGTGCTAGTGGTTTGGGGCGTGGGCACGCTTTCTTT
TRBD1,TRBV5-6,.,TRBJ1-1,CASSEDRGPEAFF,TGTGCCAGCAGCGAGGACAGGGGGCCTGAAGCTTTCTTT
TRBD1,TRBV6-5,.,TRBJ2-7,CASSSGQGAYVEQYF,TGTGCCAGCAGTTCCGGACAGGGGGCTTACGTTGAGCAGTACTTC
.,TRBV2,.,TRBJ1-5,CASSEGGTGNQPQHF,TGTGCCAGCAGTGAGGGGGGGACGGGCAATCAGCCCCAGCATTTT
.,TRBV7-8,.,TRBJ1-1,CASSLGLRGADTEAFF,TGTGCCAGCAGCTTAGGCCTAAGGGGCGCTGACACTGAAGCTTTCTTT
.,TRBV29-1,.,TRBJ2-3,CSVEEGGTDTQYF,TGCAGCGTTGAAGAGGGCGGCACAGATACGCAGTATTTT
.,TRBV9,.,TRBJ2-3,CASSVSGAIPDTQYF,TGTGCCAGCAGCGTCAGTGGGGCTATCCCCGATACGCAGTATTTT
.,TRBV3-1/TRBV3-2,.,TRBJ2-5,CASSQDIQLVSGLGETQYF,TGTGCCAGCAGCCAAGATATTCAGCTAGTGAGTGGGTTAGGAGAGACCCAGTACTTC
TRBD1,TRBV29-1,.,TRBJ1-2,CSASTGAAYGYTF,TGCAGCGCCTCGACAGGGGCCGCGTATGGCTACACCTTC
TRBD2,TRBV11-3,.,TRBJ2-1,CASSSGGYNEQFF,TGTGCCAGCAGCTCCGGGGGGTACAATGAGCAGTTCTTC
TRBD2,TRBV7-3,.,TRBJ2-5,CASSTASGETQYF,TGTGCCAGCAGCACGGCTAGCGGAGAGACCCAGTACTTC
TRBD1,TRBV19,.,TRBJ1-5,CASSSTGGPMEPQHF,TGTGCCAGTAGTAGCACAGGGGGCCCGATGGAGCCCCAGCATTTT
.,TRBV3-1/TRBV3-2,.,TRBJ1-1,CASSLTTGLGAFF,TGTGCCAGCAGCCTCACTACAGGGTTAGGAGCTTTCTTT
TRBD1,TRBV2,few,TRBJ2-7,CASVIGTASYEQYF,TGTGCCAGCGTCATAGGGACAGCCTCCTACGAGCAGTACTTC
TRBD1,TRBV19,few,TRBJ1-4,CASSFLQGAREEKLFF,TGTGCCAGTAGTTTTCTACAGGGGGCGAGAGAAGAAAAACTGTTTTTT
.,TRBV30,.,TRBJ1-2,CAWSDRTEYGYTF,TGTGCCTGGAGTGACCGGACTGAATATGGCTACACCTTC
TRBD1,TRBV15,.,TRBJ1-5,CATSRTRDRGDQPQHF,TGTGCCACCAGCAGAACCCGGGACAGGGGGGATCAGCCCCAGCATTTT
TRBD1,TRBV5-6,few,TRBJ2-2,CASSGRTGATGELFF,TGTGCCAGCAGCGGTCGGACAGGGGCCACCGGGGAGCTGTTTTTT
.,TRBV4-1,.,TRBJ1-4,CASSQEGGGHEKLFF,TGCGCCAGCAGCCAAGAAGGGGGGGGTCATGAAAAACTGTTTTTT
.,TRBV6-5,.,TRBJ1-1,CASSYRRETNTEAFF,TGTGCCAGCAGTTACAGGAGAGAGACTAACACTGAAGCTTTCTTT